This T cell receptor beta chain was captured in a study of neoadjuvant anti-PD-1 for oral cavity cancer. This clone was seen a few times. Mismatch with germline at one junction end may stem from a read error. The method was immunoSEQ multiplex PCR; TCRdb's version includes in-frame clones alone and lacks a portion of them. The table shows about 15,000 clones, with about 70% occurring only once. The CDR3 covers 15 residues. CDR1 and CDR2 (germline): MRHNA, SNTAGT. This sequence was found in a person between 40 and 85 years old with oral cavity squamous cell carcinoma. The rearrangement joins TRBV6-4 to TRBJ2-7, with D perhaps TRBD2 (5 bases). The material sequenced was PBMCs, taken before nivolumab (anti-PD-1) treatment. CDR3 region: CASSEGVGNSNEQYF. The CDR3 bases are TGTGCCAGCAGTGAGGGAGTTGGGAACTCCAACGAGCAGTACTTC.